These T cell receptor beta chains were read from a single sample in a study of OX40 agonist ivuxolimab in advanced cancers. Assay used: immunoSEQ multiplex PCR; TCRdb lists only in-frame clones, some missing. The top ten clones hold approximately 10% of a sample with around 63,000 clones, 80% to 90% of them seen once. Sequences were derived from CD4+ or CD8+ T cells sorted from blood, sampled in a trial of the OX40 agonist ivuxolimab. The source is an adult with an advanced solid tumor such as melanoma, head and neck, liver or kidney cancer. Both conserved end residues are part of each CDR3. Fields, in order: CDR3 length, J gene, V gene, D gene, clone size, CDR3 DNA, CDR3 protein. D genes are given only for firm matches. Not all rows give a size; the values are once, few, many and, for expanded clones, a class.

16 TRBJ1-5 TRBV6-6 TRBD1 NA TGTGCCAGCAGTTCCAAAGGGGGCACTAGCAATCAGCCCCAGCATTTT CASSSKGGTSNQPQHF
16 TRBJ1-2 TRBV13 NA NA TGTGCCAGCAGCTTCAACGTAGGGCCGGCGAGCTATGGCTACACCTTC CASSFNVGPASYGYTF
16 TRBJ1-1 TRBV2 TRBD1 NA TGTGCCAGCATACCGAGGGCGGGACAGGGGGCTTCGGAAGCTTTCTTT CASIPRAGQGASEAFF
16 TRBJ1-5 TRBV11-3 NA NA TGTGCCAGCAGCCGAAAGCAGAAGAATAGCAATCAGCCCCAGCATTTT CASSRKQKNSNQPQHF
16 TRBJ1-6 TRBV2 NA once TGTGCCAGCAGTGAATCCGTGCGGGTACCAAATTCACCCCTCCACTTT CASSESVRVPNSPLHF
17 TRBJ1-2 TRBV11-2 TRBD1 NA TGTGCCAGCACCGATAAGATCCGTGCAGGGGGCGTAATTGGCTACACCTTC CASTDKIRAGGVIGYTF
14 TRBJ1-1 TRBV7-8 NA NA TGTGCCAGCAGCCGGGGGCGGCAGAACACTGAAGCTTTCTTT CASSRGRQNTEAFF
13 TRBJ1-1 TRBV5-4 TRBD1 NA TGTGCCAGCAGCTGGGACAGGAACACTGAAGCTTTCTTT CASSWDRNTEAFF
16 TRBJ2-1 TRBV6-1 TRBD1 NA TGTGCCAGCAGTGCGAACGCAGGGACAGGGCCTAATGAGCAGTTCTTC CASSANAGTGPNEQFF
15 TRBJ1-4 TRBV7-9 NA NA TGTGCCAGCAGTCTTGCCAGGGGAACTAATGAAAAACTGTTTTTT CASSLARGTNEKLFF
14 TRBJ1-2 TRBV18 NA NA TGTGCCAGCTCCACGACAGTTCCCCTCCGGGGCTACACCTTC CASSTTVPLRGYTF
13 TRBJ2-4 TRBV2 NA NA TGTGCCAGCAGCACAGAGGCCAAAAACATTCAGTACTTC CASSTEAKNIQYF
15 TRBJ2-2 TRBV19 NA NA TGTGCCAGTCGGACACCCGGCGCGAACACCGGGGAGCTGTTTTTT CASRTPGANTGELFF
11 TRBJ1-2 TRBV2 NA NA TGTGCCAGCGGGGACCGCTATGGCTACACCTTC CASGDRYGYTF
14 TRBJ1-2 TRBV29-1 NA few TGCAGCGCCTCCCAAGGGACGGGGGATTATGGCTACACCTTC CSASQGTGDYGYTF
14 TRBJ2-5 TRBV29-1 NA NA TGCAGCGTCCTAAGGGGGACGGCCAAAGAGACCCAGTACTTC CSVLRGTAKETQYF
15 TRBJ2-3 TRBV19 TRBD1 NA TGTGCCAGTAGGACCGGACAGGGCGGCACAGATACGCAGTATTTT CASRTGQGGTDTQYF
16 TRBJ1-2 TRBV18 NA NA TGTGCCAGCTCACCCCAGACAGGCCCTTTTGGGTATGGCTACACCTTC CASSPQTGPFGYGYTF
15 TRBJ1-2 TRBV28 NA NA TGTGCCAGCAGTACCGGGACCCTTGCGAACTATGGCTACACCTTC CASSTGTLANYGYTF
11 TRBJ1-2 TRBV5-4 NA few TGTGCCAGCAGAAGGGGGGATGGCTACACCTTC CASRRGDGYTF
14 TRBJ1-1 TRBV19 NA NA TGTGCCAGTAGTATCGGGTTGATGAACACTGAAGCTTTCTTT CASSIGLMNTEAFF
13 TRBJ2-7 TRBV29-1 TRBD1 NA TGCAGCGTTGGGACAGGGGGGTCCTACGAGCAGTACTTC CSVGTGGSYEQYF
15 TRBJ1-4 TRBV18 TRBD1 NA TGTGCCAGCTCTCTTACAGGGGGCCCGATAGAAAAACTGTTTTTT CASSLTGGPIEKLFF
18 TRBJ2-2 TRBV4-1 TRBD2 NA TGCGCCAGCAGCCAAGAAGTTGGGACTAGCGGGGGGAGGTCGGAGCTGTTTTTT CASSQEVGTSGGRSELFF
15 TRBJ1-4 TRBV18 NA NA TGTGCCAGCTCACCCCCAGGGCTTGCTAATGAAAAACTGTTTTTT CASSPPGLANEKLFF
15 TRBJ1-6 TRBV28 TRBD1 NA TGTGCCAGCACCATTGCGGGACAGGGCAATTCACCCCTCCACTTT CASTIAGQGNSPLHF
13 TRBJ1-2 TRBV5-1 NA NA TGCGCCAGCAGCTTGGTTAGGGGCCTTGGCTACACCTTC CASSLVRGLGYTF
15 TRBJ2-7 TRBV4-2 NA once TGTGCCAGCAGGGTCTCGGGGAGCAGCTCCTACGAGCAGTACTTC CASRVSGSSSYEQYF
15 TRBJ2-7 TRBV4-1 TRBD1 NA TGCGCCAGCAGCCAACGGGACAGTAGCTCCTACGAGCAGTACTTC CASSQRDSSSYEQYF
11 TRBJ2-7 TRBV20-1 NA once TGCAGTGCTAGTCAGGAATACGAGCAGTACTTC CSASQEYEQYF
12 TRBJ2-1 TRBV14 NA NA TGTGCCAGCAGCCAAGATTGGCAGGAGCAGTTCTTC CASSQDWQEQFF
16 TRBJ2-7 TRBV28 NA NA TGTGCCAGCAGTTTAGAAGGGGTCGGATCCCCCTACGAGCAGTACTTC CASSLEGVGSPYEQYF
15 TRBJ2-3 TRBV4-1 TRBD2 once TGCGCCAGCAGCCTTGGACTAGCGGGAGGGGATACGCAGTATTTT CASSLGLAGGDTQYF
13 TRBJ1-4 TRBV7-9 NA NA TGTGCCAGCAGCTCTTATATTCAGACAGGCCTGTTTTTT CASSSYIQTGLFF
12 TRBJ2-3 TRBV9 NA NA TGTGCCAGCAGCGTGCAGGGAGATACGCAGTATTTT CASSVQGDTQYF
13 TRBJ2-1 TRBV7-9 NA once TGTGCCAGCAGCTTAGGTTCCTGGAGCGAGCAGTTCTTC CASSLGSWSEQFF
12 TRBJ1-2 TRBV29-1 TRBD1 once TGCAGCGCTCAACAGGGGTACTATGGCTACACCTTC CSAQQGYYGYTF
17 TRBJ2-7 TRBV2 TRBD2 NA TGTGCCAGCACCCGGGGACTAGCGGGGGGCAGCTACTACGAGCAGTACTTC CASTRGLAGGSYYEQYF
14 TRBJ1-1 TRBV5-4 NA once TGTGCCAGCAGCTTGGGAGGGGTAGGCACTGAAGCTTTCTTT CASSLGGVGTEAFF
15 TRBJ2-5 TRBV7-7 TRBD1 once TGTGCTAGCAGCTTAGGAGACAGGGGGACAGAGACCCAGTACTTC CASSLGDRGTETQYF
15 TRBJ2-3 TRBV6-6 NA NA TGTGCCAGCAGTCGCTGGGCTTCGGAGGCAGATACGCAGTATTTT CASSRWASEADTQYF
15 TRBJ2-5 TRBV4-1 NA NA TGCGCCAGCAGCCAAGCGAGGGTGACTTGGGAGACCCAGTACTTC CASSQARVTWETQYF
15 TRBJ2-1 TRBV7-9 NA NA TGTGCCAGCAGCCGTATCGGGGGTAAGAACAATGAGCAGTTCTTC CASSRIGGKNNEQFF
15 TRBJ2-7 TRBV4-2 TRBD2 NA TGTGCCAGCAGCCATGATCTAGCGGGCTCCTACGAGCAGTACTTC CASSHDLAGSYEQYF